The 29 T cell receptor beta chains below were found in one sample sequenced in a study of cytomegalovirus exposure and HLA in healthy donors. 13 Jbeta primers and 60 Vbeta primers were used for the PCR. Repertoires were generated with immunoSEQ multiplex PCR, while TCRdb's copy carries only in-frame clones and drops some. The table lists 200,000 to 250,000 clones, about 80% of them singletons. The specimen sequenced was PBMCs. Receptors were obtained from a man aged 35-49 years in good health and CMV-seronegative.

This chain uses TRBV11-3 with TRBJ2-2; the D gene is possibly TRBD1 (5 bases). Trimming took 5 bases from V and 6 from J, leaving 10 bases between them. The V gene's germline CDR1 is SGHNT and CDR2 YENEEA. There are 13 residues in the CDR3. The CDR3 DNA is TGTGCCAGCAGCGACAGTTTACCCGGGGAGCTGTTTTTT. Protein sequence: CASSDSLPGELFF.

V usage is TRBV11-1 and J usage is TRBJ1-6, with TRBD1 matching 7 bases. Losses at the gene ends were 4 bases for V and 8 bases for J; bases not matched to a gene: 5. This CDR3 comprises 14 residues. From germline, CDR1 is SGHAT and CDR2 FQDESV (reference sequence). CDR3 region: CASSSGTADSPLHF. CDR3 coding DNA: TGTGCCAGCAGCTCAGGGACAGCCGATTCACCCCTCCACTTT.

J is TRBJ2-1 and V is TRBV4-3; perhaps TRBD2 as D (6 bases). V was trimmed by 4 bases and J by 4 bases, leaving 14 bases between them. CDR3 length: 15 residues. Germline V CDR1 and CDR2: LGHNA, YSLEER. The CDR3 DNA sequence: TGCGCCAGCAGCCCCTCGGGACTTCCGTACAATGAGCAGTTCTTC. Protein product: CASSPSGLPYNEQFF.

This clone occurred once. The chain has TRBV2 and TRBJ2-5; 7 positions match TRBD1. Germline CDR1 and CDR2: SNHLY and FYNNEI. The ends lost 5 bases at V and 3 bases at J; junction bases unmatched: 9. This CDR3 is 15 amino acids long. In DNA form, the CDR3 reads TGTGCCAGCAGTTCCGGGACAGTTCGGGAAGAGACCCAGTACTTC. This codes for CASSSGTVREETQYF.

The chain recombines TRBV5-6 with TRBJ2-5, with D unresolved. The CDR3 runs 14 residues. Germline CDR1 SGHDT, CDR2 YYEEEE. V was cut by 4 bases and J by 4 bases, with 14 bases left in between. CDR3 coding DNA: TGTGCCAGCAGCCGAGAGCTAGTGGTAGAGACCCAGTACTTC. It translates to CASSRELVVETQYF.

The J gene is TRBJ2-7, the V gene TRBV7-8; 7 nucleotides align to TRBD1. V lost 6 bases, J lost 5 bases, and 7 bases stayed unmatched. Germline loops: CDR1 SGHVS, CDR2 FQNEAQ. The CDR3 contains 13 residues. CDR3 coding DNA: TGTGCCAGCAGATCGGACAGGAGGCACGAGCAGTACTTC. It specifies CASRSDRRHEQYF.

This chain joins TRBV12-5 and TRBJ1-2; D is unclear. CDR1 LGHNT and CDR2 FRNRAP come from the germline V gene. Trimming took 1 base from V and 7 from J, leaving 7 bases between them. The CDR3 is 12 residues long. DNA of the CDR3: TGTGCTAGTGGTTTGGACGCGGGTGGCTACACCTTC. This gives the protein CASGLDAGGYTF.

The chain links TRBV7-3 to TRBJ1-1, with unresolved D. The CDR3 is 14 amino acids. Germline V lookup: CDR1 SGHTA, CDR2 FQGTGA. The V and J ends lost 0 bases and 1 base respectively, with 6 bases between them. CDR3 DNA: TGTGCCAGCAGCTTAACTGGCCCGAACACTGAAGCTTTCTTT. Its protein product is CASSLTGPNTEAFF. The full variable domain, completed using reference TRBV7-3 and TRBJ1-1, is GAGVSQTPSNKVTEKGKYVELRCDPISGHTALYWYRQSLGQGPEFLIYFQGTGAADDSGLPNDRFFAVRPEGSVSTLKIQRTERGDSAVYLCASSLTGPNTEAFFGQGTRLTVV.

The J gene is TRBJ2-3, the V gene TRBV28; 8 nucleotides align to TRBD1. The V gene end was trimmed by 5 bases and the J gene end by 8 bases; junction bases not matched to a gene: 9. The V gene's germline CDR1 is MDHEN and CDR2 SYDVKM. This CDR3 is built from 14 residues. CDR3 residues: CASSRTGIRGTQYF. The CDR3 nucleotides read TGTGCCAGCAGTCGGACAGGGATTAGGGGTACGCAGTATTTT.

The rearrangement links TRBV5-6 to TRBJ1-2; a weak D match, TRBD1 (5 bases). The V end lost 2 bases, the J end lost 3 bases, and 14 bases lay between the germline ends. Germline values: CDR1 SGHDT, CDR2 YYEEEE. The CDR3 runs to 15 residues. The CDR3 DNA is TGTGCCAGCAGCTTTATGGGGGGATCGGACTATGGCTACACCTTC. Translated, it gives CASSFMGGSDYGYTF. The full variable domain, completed using reference TRBV5-6 and TRBJ1-2, is DAGVTQSPTHLIKTRGQQVTLRCSPKSGHDTVSWYQQALGQGPQFIFQYYEEEERQRGNFPDRFSGHQFPNYSSELNVNALLLGDSALYLCASSFMGGSDYGYTFGSGTRLTVV.

Written as DNA, the CDR3 is TGTGCCAGCACCTTTACTAGCGGAGGGGGGGAGACCCAGTACTTC. Translated: CASTFTSGGGETQYF. V usage is TRBV5-4 and J usage is TRBJ2-5; 8 positions match TRBD2. There are 15 residues in the CDR3. Germline values: CDR1 SGHNT, CDR2 YYREEE (reference sequence). V lost 6 bases and J lost 5; bases outside the gene matches: 12.

This sequence joins TRBV7-9 and TRBJ2-1; D may be TRBD2 (6 bases). V was trimmed by 1 base and J by 0 bases, leaving 13 bases between them. Germline CDR1 SEHNR, CDR2 FQNEAQ (reference sequence). This CDR3 region has 17 residues. In nucleotides, the CDR3 is TGTGCCAGCAGCTTAGTTTGGAGGGAATCCTCCTACAATGAGCAGTTCTTC. Its protein is CASSLVWRESSYNEQFF.

The rearrangement uses TRBV6-1 and TRBJ1-5; no definite D call. Germline V gene lookup returns CDR1 MNHNS and CDR2 SASEGT. The length of the CDR3 is 15 residues. V was trimmed by 6 bases and J by 0 bases, leaving 12 bases between them. For the CDR3, the DNA is TGTGCCAGCAGGGTCGGTTTTTATAGCAATCAGCCCCAGCATTTT. Translation gives CASRVGFYSNQPQHF.

In nucleotides, the CDR3 is TGTGCCAGCAGCAATAGCGGGGTCCCCGAAGCTTTCTTT. It encodes CASSNSGVPEAFF. The V gene is TRBV11-2, the J gene TRBJ1-1, with unresolved D. CDR3 size: 13 residues. Trimming took off 5 bases at V and 8 bases at J, with 15 bases between the two ends. Germline-derived CDR1 and CDR2 are SGHAT and FQNNGV. Variable domain in full (rest from reference TRBV11-2 and TRBJ1-1): EAGVAQSPRYKIIEKRQSVAFWCNPISGHATLYWYQQILGQGPKLLIQFQNNGVVDDSQLPKDRFSAERLKGVDSTLKIQPAKLEDSAVYLCASSNSGVPEAFFGQGTRLTVV.

This clone has a single count. The chain recombines TRBV27 with TRBJ2-5; TRBD2 might be the D (6 bases). CDR3 length: 12 residues. The germline V and J ends were trimmed by 8 bases and 2 bases, with 9 bases remaining between them. Germline V gene lookup returns CDR1 MNHEY and CDR2 SMNVEV (reference sequence). CDR3 region: CASGLNQETQYF. The CDR3 DNA follows: TGTGCCAGCGGACTAAATCAAGAGACCCAGTACTTC.

The rearrangement joins TRBV11-2 to TRBJ1-1; the D is unclear. The V end lost 1 base, the J end lost 11 bases, and 11 bases lay between the germline ends. Per the germline V gene, CDR1 is SGHAT and CDR2 is FQNNGV. This CDR3 contains 12 residues. This chain's CDR3 is CASSLGSSFAFF. The DNA of the CDR3 is TGTGCCAGCAGCTTAGGGTCCAGTTTCGCTTTCTTT.

Notes on this clone: Other DNA sequences in the same sample also yield this CDR3. This rearrangement joins TRBV4-3 to TRBJ2-7, with TRBD1 as a possible D gene (6 bases). V lost 0 bases and J 4 bases, leaving 7 bases between the germline ends. The CDR3 runs to 13 residues. From germline, CDR1 is LGHNA and CDR2 YSLEER. CDR3 sequence (DNA): TGCGCCAGCAGCCAAGACAGGGGTTACGAGCAGTACTTC. Translation gives CASSQDRGYEQYF.

V gene TRBV6-5 combines with J gene TRBJ2-7; weak D call: TRBD2 (5 bases). Trimming pared 6 bases from V and 2 bases from J, leaving 11 bases between. This CDR3 region has 13 residues. Germline V gene lookup returns CDR1 MNHEY and CDR2 SVGAGI. The chain's CDR3 is CASRVRGTYEQYF. The CDR3 DNA is TGTGCCAGCAGAGTTAGAGGGACCTACGAGCAGTACTTC.

This clone was detected only a few times. This chain links TRBV20-1 with TRBJ1-1; D is uncertain. Trimming left V 3 bases short and J 7 bases short, with 9 bases between. This CDR3 contains 11 residues. The germline V gene encodes CDR1 DFQATT and CDR2 SNEGSKA (reference sequence). The CDR3 loop reads CSASLRHEAFF. The CDR3 coding sequence is TGCAGTGCTAGTCTTAGACATGAAGCTTTCTTT.

This chain joins TRBV4-2 and TRBJ2-7; D is possibly TRBD2 (6 bases). CDR1 and CDR2 (germline): LGHNA, YNFKEQ. This CDR3 is 17 amino acids long. Trimming took off 1 base at V and 1 base at J, with 17 bases between the two ends. The CDR3: CASSQGVRRDSSYEQYF. Written as DNA, the CDR3 is TGTGCCAGCAGCCAAGGGGTTCGGCGGGACTCATCCTACGAGCAGTACTTC.

The J gene is TRBJ2-1, the V gene TRBV27; D perhaps matches TRBD2 (6 bases). Germline loops: CDR1 MNHEY, CDR2 SMNVEV (reference sequence). V lost 3 bases and J lost 4, with 10 bases in between. This CDR3 is built from 14 residues. CDR3 sequence (DNA): TGTGCCAGCAGTTTCCAGGGAGGATACAATGAGCAGTTCTTC. It specifies CASSFQGGYNEQFF.

The chain recombines TRBV5-6 with TRBJ2-7; the match to TRBD1 covers 10 bases. V was clipped by 2 bases and J by 2 bases; unmatched bases: 4. The CDR3 runs 15 residues. Germline CDR1 and CDR2: SGHDT and YYEEEE. CDR3 region: CASSLIDRGPYEQYF. In DNA, the CDR3 is TGTGCCAGCAGCTTAATCGACAGGGGGCCCTACGAGCAGTACTTC.

The rearrangement uses TRBV2 and TRBJ1-5; 8 nucleotides agree with TRBD1. V lost 8 bases, J lost 1 base, and 7 bases stayed unmatched. The CDR3 spans 15 residues. Per germline, CDR1 SNHLY and CDR2 FYNNEI. Written as DNA, the CDR3 is TGTGCCAGCTGTCCGGGACAGGCAAGCAATCAGCCCCAGCATTTT. Translating gives CASCPGQASNQPQHF.

This clone has just a few counts. The chain is built from TRBV2 and TRBJ1-4; D gene uncertain. CDR3 length: 13 residues. Per the germline V gene, CDR1 is SNHLY and CDR2 is FYNNEI. The V end was cut by 6 bases, the J end by 8 bases, with 13 bases between. The chain's CDR3 is CASRGRSGEKLFF. The CDR3 DNA follows: TGTGCCAGCAGGGGCCGGAGCGGGGAAAAACTGTTTTTT.

The chain combines TRBV27 with TRBJ2-5, with D perhaps matching TRBD1 (5 bases). V lost 6 bases and J 4 bases, leaving 9 bases between the germline ends. CDR1 and CDR2 (germline): MNHEY, SMNVEV (reference sequence). The CDR3 is made up of 12 amino acids. The CDR3 reads CASRGPRETQYF. DNA for the CDR3: TGTGCCAGCAGGGGGCCTCGAGAGACCCAGTACTTC.

The rearrangement uses TRBV4-1 and TRBJ1-2; tentatively, D is TRBD1 (6 bases). Germline V gives CDR1 MGHRA, CDR2 YSYEKL. The CDR3 has 18 residues. V was clipped by 0 bases and J by 0 bases, with 17 bases between them. The CDR3: CASSQDQDRTLSNYGYTF. CDR3 nucleotides: TGCGCCAGCAGCCAAGATCAGGACAGAACCCTTTCTAACTATGGCTACACCTTC.

The chain joins TRBV7-2 to TRBJ1-5, with D possibly TRBD1 on 5 matching bases. Germline CDR1 is SGHTA and CDR2 is FQGNSA. The CDR3 has 14 residues. V was pared by 3 bases and J by 9 bases, with 15 bases between. CDR3 in amino acids: CASSLGSSGVPQHF. Written as DNA, the CDR3 is TGTGCCAGCAGCTTGGGCAGTTCGGGGGTGCCCCAGCATTTT.

This chain joins TRBV7-2 and TRBJ1-2; TRBD1 matches 8 bases. Germline V gene sequence: CDR1 SGHTA, CDR2 FQGNSA. This CDR3 spans 15 amino acids. The ends lost 1 base at V and 7 bases at J; junction bases unmatched: 8. The CDR3 reads CASSLGQGTGGGYTF. CDR3 in DNA: TGTGCCAGCAGCTTAGGACAGGGGACAGGAGGTGGCTACACCTTC. The variable domain in full, with the rest retrieved from reference TRBV7-2 and TRBJ1-2, is GAGVSQSPSNKVTEKGKDVELRCDPISGHTALYWYRQSLGQGLEFLIYFQGNSAPDKSGLPSDRFSAERTGGSVSTLTIQRTQQEDSAVYLCASSLGQGTGGGYTFGSGTRLTVV.

The genes are TRBV27 and TRBJ1-5; 9 nucleotides agree with TRBD1. With V trimmed by 5 bases and J by 4 bases, 3 bases remained unmatched. Germline assignment: CDR1 MNHEY and CDR2 SMNVEV (reference sequence). The CDR3 runs 14 residues. The CDR3 spells CASSPGTGNQPQHF. The CDR3 DNA sequence: TGTGCCAGCAGTCCTGGGACAGGGAATCAGCCCCAGCATTTT.